This T cell receptor beta chain was recovered during a study of breast tumors, draining lymph nodes, adjacent tissues. Study-level points and caveats: Tumor TCR diversity was below lymph nodes but above nontumor tissue. That most tumor T cells come from lymph nodes remained unproven. Luminal-like breast cancer showed significantly higher tumor–nontumor repertoire similarity than basal-like. Most tumor T cells seemingly derive from lymph node, then expand in tumor.

This clonotype appeared many times. The antigen is unknown. The CDR3 loop spans 16 amino acids. V shed 7 bases and J shed 0 bases, with 17 bases lying between them. TCRdb independently ran MiXCR on the multiplex PCR reads; one entry per CDR3 protein. The sample lists approximately 280,000 distinct CDR3 sequences; 30% were seen once. The lymph nodes were axillary draining lymph nodes from breast cancer patients. This sequence joins TRBV12-3 or TRBV12-4 and TRBJ2-3, with D maybe TRBD2 (5 bases). The receptor comes from a female donor with breast cancer. Some clones in this sample may be carry-over from other donors' samples. Sequenced input: axillary lymph node tissue. The CDR3 coding sequence is TGTGCCAGCAACCCATATCTCGGGGTTAGCACAGATACGCAGTATTTT. It translates to CASNPYLGVSTDTQYF.